This passage covers 8 T cell receptor beta chains from one sample sequenced in a study of T cells in tuberculosis. TCRdb's table, derived via immunoSEQ multiplex PCR, lists solely in-frame clones and lacks some. The profile shows about 40,000 clones, around 93% of them singletons. The sample comprised PBMCs. These receptors were obtained from a donor between 10 and 35 years old with latent tuberculosis or without tuberculosis infection. Some clones in this sample may be carry-over from other donors' samples.

The V call is TRBV18, the J call TRBJ2-4; 8 bases are a match to TRBD1. The V and J ends lost 4 bases and 3 bases, in that order; junction bases with no gene match: 8. The CDR3 is 16 residues long. Germline CDR1 reads KGHSH; CDR2 reads LQKENI. Written as DNA, the CDR3 is TGTGCCAGCTCACACCTGACAGGGGTGGGCAAAAACATTCAGTACTTC. Residues: CASSHLTGVGKNIQYF.

The chain has TRBV6-4 and TRBJ2-3; 10 bases are a match to TRBD1. The CDR3 totals 15 residues. Germline values: CDR1 MRHNA, CDR2 SNTAGT. V lost 6 bases and J lost 3; bases outside the gene matches: 6. The CDR3 DNA reads TGTGCCAGCAGGGCCGGGACAGGGGAGACAGATACGCAGTATTTT. It encodes CASRAGTGETDTQYF.

V usage is TRBV30 and J usage is TRBJ1-1, with 7 bases aligning to TRBD1. The V and J ends lost 5 bases and 5 bases, in that order; junction bases with no gene match: 11. The germline CDR1 and CDR2 sequences are GTSNPN and SVGIG (reference sequence). The CDR3 consists of 14 residues. The CDR3 DNA reads as TGTGCCTGGGAGCCCCGGTTGACAGGGACTGAAGCTTTCTTT. The encoded protein is CAWEPRLTGTEAFF.

This clone has a single count. The chain links TRBV30 to TRBJ1-4, with D possibly matching TRBD1 (6 bases). The CDR3 has 12 amino acids. The V end lost 4 bases, the J end lost 9 bases, and 12 bases lay between the germline ends. The germline V gene has CDR1 GTSNPN and CDR2 SVGIG (reference sequence). This CDR3 reads CAWNQGTKKLFF. CDR3 sequence (DNA): TGTGCCTGGAATCAAGGGACAAAAAAACTGTTTTTT.

J is TRBJ2-1 and V is TRBV12-5; 7 bases align to TRBD1. Germline-derived CDR1 and CDR2 are LGHNT and FRNRAP. J lost 0 bases, V lost 0 bases, and 2 bases had no gene match. CDR3 length equals 16 residues. Here the CDR3 DNA reads TGTGCTAGTGGTTTGGTCCAGGGGGTCTCCTACAATGAGCAGTTCTTC. This translates into CASGLVQGVSYNEQFF. The full variable domain, rest sourced from reference TRBV12-5 and TRBJ2-1, is DARVTQTPRHKVTEMGQEVTMRCQPILGHNTVFWYRQTMMQGLELLAYFRNRAPLDDSGMPKDRFSAEMPDATLATLKIQPSEPRDSAVYFCASGLVQGVSYNEQFFGPGTRLTVL.

The chain carries TRBV10-1 and TRBJ1-1; D not certain. Germline assignment: CDR1 WNHNN and CDR2 SYGVQD (reference sequence). This CDR3 contains 12 residues. Trimming removed 2 bases from V and 5 bases from J, with 6 bases in between. In DNA, the CDR3 is TGCGCCAGCAGTGAGCCCGGGACTGAAGCTTTCTTT. This sequence encodes CASSEPGTEAFF.

J is TRBJ1-2 and V is TRBV6-5; no clear D. There are 13 residues in the CDR3. Trimming pared 7 bases from V and 4 bases from J, leaving 13 bases between. Per the germline V gene, CDR1 is MNHEY and CDR2 is SVGAGI. The CDR3 sequence: CASTPGWGYGYTF. CDR3 DNA: TGTGCCAGCACCCCGGGGTGGGGCTATGGCTACACCTTC.

CDR3 bases: TGTGCCAGGGACCGGGACAGGGTCGGCTACGAGCAGTACTTC. This codes for CARDRDRVGYEQYF. The chain uses TRBV2 and TRBJ2-7, with 9 positions matching TRBD1. CDR1 is SNHLY, CDR2 FYNNEI, per germline. V was clipped by 9 bases and J by 3 bases; unmatched bases: 9. The CDR3 runs 14 residues.